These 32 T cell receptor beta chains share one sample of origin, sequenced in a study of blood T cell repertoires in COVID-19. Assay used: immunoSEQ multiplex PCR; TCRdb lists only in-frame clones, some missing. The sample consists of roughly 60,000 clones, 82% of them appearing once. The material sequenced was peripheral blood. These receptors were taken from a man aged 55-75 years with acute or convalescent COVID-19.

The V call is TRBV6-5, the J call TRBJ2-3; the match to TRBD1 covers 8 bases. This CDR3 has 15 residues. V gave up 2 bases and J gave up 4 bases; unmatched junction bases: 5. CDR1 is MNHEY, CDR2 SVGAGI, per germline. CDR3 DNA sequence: TGTGCCAGCAGTTACGACGGACAGGGATCAGATACGCAGTATTTT. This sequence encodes CASSYDGQGSDTQYF.

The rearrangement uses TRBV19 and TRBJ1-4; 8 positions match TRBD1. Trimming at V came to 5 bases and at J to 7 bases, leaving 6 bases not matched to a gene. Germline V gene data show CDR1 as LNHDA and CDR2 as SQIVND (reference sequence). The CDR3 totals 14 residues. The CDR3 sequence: CASSENRGSEKLFF. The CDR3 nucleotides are TGTGCCAGTAGTGAGAACAGGGGGAGTGAAAAACTGTTTTTT.

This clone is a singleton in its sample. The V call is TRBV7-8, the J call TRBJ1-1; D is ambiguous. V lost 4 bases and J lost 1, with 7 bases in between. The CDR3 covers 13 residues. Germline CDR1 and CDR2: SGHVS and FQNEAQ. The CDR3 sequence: CASSYTANTEAFF. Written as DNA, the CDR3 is TGTGCCAGCAGCTATACTGCGAACACTGAAGCTTTCTTT.

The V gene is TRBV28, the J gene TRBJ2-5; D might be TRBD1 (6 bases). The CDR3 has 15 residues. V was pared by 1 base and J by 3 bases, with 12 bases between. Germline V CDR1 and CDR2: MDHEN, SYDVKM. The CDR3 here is CASSLSAGVEETQYF. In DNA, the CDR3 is TGTGCCAGCAGTTTATCCGCAGGGGTTGAAGAGACCCAGTACTTC.

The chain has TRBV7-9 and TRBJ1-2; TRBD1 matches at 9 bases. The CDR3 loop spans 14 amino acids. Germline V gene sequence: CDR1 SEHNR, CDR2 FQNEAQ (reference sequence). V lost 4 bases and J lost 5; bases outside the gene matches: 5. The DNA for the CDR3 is TGTGCCAGCAGCTCAGGGACAGGGAAATATGGCTACACCTTC. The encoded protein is CASSSGTGKYGYTF. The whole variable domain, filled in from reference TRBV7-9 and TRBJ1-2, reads DTGVSQNPRHKITKRGQNVTFRCDPISEHNRLYWYRQTLGQGPEFLTYFQNEAQLEKSRLLSDRFSAERPKGSFSTLEIQRTEQGDSAMYLCASSSGTGKYGYTFGSGTRLTVV.

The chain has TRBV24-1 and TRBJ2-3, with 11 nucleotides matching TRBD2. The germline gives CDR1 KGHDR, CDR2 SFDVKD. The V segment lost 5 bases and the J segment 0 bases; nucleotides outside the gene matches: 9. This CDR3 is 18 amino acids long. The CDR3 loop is CATSAILAGATSTDTQYF. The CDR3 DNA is TGTGCCACCAGTGCCATACTAGCGGGGGCTACTAGCACAGATACGCAGTATTTT.

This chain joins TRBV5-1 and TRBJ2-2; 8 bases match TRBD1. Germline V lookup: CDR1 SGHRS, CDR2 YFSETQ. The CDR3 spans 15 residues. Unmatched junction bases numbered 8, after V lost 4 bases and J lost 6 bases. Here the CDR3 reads CASSDRTGPAGELFF. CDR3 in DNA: TGCGCCAGCAGCGACCGGACAGGGCCGGCCGGGGAGCTGTTTTTT.

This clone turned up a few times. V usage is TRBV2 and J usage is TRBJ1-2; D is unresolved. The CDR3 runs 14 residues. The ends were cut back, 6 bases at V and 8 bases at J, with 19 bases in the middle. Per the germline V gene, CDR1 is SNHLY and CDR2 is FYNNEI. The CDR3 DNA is TGTGCCAGCAGGCGAAACGATCAATCCGTGGGCTACACCTTC. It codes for CASRRNDQSVGYTF.

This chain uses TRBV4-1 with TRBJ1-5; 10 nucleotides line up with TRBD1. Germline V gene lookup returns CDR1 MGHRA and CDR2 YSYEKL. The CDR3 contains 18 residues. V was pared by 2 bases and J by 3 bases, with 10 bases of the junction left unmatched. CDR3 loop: CASSQPSQGTGANQPQHF. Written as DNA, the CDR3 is TGCGCCAGCAGCCAACCTTCCCAGGGGACAGGGGCCAATCAGCCCCAGCATTTT.

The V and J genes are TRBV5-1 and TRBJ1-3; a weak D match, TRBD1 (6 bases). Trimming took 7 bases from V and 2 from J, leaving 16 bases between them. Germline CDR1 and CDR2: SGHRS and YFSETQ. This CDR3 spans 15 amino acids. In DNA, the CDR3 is TGCGCCAGCCGGACAGCCCCTGGGACTGGAAACACCATATATTTT. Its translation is CASRTAPGTGNTIYF.

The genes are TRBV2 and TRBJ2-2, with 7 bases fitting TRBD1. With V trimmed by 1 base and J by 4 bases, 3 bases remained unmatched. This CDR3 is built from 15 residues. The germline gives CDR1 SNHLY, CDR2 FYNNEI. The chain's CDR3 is CASSEEGASTGELFF. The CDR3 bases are TGTGCCAGCAGTGAAGAGGGGGCGAGCACCGGGGAGCTGTTTTTT.

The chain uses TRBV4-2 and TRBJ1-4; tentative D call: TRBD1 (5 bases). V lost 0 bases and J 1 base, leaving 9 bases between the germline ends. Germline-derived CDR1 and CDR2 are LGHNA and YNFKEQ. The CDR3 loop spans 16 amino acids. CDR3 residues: CASSQDGAGTNEKLFF. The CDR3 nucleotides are TGTGCCAGCAGCCAAGATGGGGCAGGAACTAATGAAAAACTGTTTTTT.

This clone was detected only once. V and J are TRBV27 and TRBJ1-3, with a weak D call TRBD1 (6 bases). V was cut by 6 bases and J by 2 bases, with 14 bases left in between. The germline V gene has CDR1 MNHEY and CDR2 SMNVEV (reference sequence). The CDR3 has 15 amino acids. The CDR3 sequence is CASSLSGTTGNTIYF. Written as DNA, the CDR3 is TGTGCCAGCAGCCTATCCGGGACAACTGGAAACACCATATATTTT.

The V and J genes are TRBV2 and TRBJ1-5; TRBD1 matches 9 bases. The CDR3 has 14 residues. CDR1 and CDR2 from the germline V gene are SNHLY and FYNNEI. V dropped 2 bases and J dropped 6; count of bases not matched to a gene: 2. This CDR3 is CASSETGGSQPQHF. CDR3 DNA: TGTGCCAGCAGTGAAACAGGGGGCAGTCAGCCCCAGCATTTT.

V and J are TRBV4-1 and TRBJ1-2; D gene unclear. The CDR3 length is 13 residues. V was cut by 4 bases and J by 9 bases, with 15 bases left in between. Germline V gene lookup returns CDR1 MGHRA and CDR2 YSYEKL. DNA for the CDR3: TGCGCCAGCAGCCCCCCTAACGGGGTTAGCTACACCTTC. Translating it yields CASSPPNGVSYTF.

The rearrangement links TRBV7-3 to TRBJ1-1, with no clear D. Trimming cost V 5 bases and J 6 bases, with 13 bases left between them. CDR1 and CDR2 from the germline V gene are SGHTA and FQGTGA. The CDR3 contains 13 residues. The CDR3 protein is CASSPGPVSEAFF. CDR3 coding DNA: TGTGCCAGCAGCCCCGGTCCCGTATCTGAAGCTTTCTTT.

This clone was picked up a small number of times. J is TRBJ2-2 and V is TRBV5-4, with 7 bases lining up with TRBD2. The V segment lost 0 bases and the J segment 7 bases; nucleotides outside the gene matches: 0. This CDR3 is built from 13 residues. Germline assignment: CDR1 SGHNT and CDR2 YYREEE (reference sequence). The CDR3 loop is CASSLGGGGELFF. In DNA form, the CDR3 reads TGTGCCAGCAGCTTGGGGGGGGGCGGGGAGCTGTTTTTT.

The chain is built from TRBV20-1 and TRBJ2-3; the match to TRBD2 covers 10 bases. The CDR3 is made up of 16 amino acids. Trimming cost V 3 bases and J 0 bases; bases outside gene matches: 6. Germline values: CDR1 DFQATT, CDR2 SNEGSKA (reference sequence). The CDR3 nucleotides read TGCAGTGCTAGTTGGAGGACTAGCGGTAGCACAGATACGCAGTATTTT. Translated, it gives CSASWRTSGSTDTQYF.

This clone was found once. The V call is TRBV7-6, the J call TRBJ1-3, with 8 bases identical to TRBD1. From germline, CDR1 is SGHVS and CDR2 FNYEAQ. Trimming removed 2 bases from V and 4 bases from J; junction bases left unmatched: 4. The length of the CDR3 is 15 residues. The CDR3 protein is CASSLSGTGGNTIYF. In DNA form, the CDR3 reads TGTGCCAGCAGCTTATCGGGGACAGGAGGAAACACCATATATTTT.

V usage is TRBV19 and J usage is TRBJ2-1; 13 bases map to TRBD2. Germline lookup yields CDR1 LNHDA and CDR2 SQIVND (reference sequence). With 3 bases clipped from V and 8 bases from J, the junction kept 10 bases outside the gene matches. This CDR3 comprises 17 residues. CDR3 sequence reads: CASSIPQSGLAGDEQFF. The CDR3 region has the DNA TGTGCCAGTAGTATTCCTCAGTCCGGACTAGCGGGGGATGAGCAGTTCTTC.

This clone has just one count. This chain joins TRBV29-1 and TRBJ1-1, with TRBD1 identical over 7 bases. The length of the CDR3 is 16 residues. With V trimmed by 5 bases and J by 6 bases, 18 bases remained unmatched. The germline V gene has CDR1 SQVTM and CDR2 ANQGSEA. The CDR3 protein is CSVPGFETGKEAEAFF. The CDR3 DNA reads TGCAGCGTTCCGGGATTTGAGACAGGGAAGGAGGCTGAAGCTTTCTTT.

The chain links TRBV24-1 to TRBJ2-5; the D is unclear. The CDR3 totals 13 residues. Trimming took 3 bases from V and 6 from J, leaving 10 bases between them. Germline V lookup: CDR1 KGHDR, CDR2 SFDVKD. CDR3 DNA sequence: TGTGCCACCAGTGATCGCAATGAGAAGACCCAGTACTTC. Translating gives CATSDRNEKTQYF.

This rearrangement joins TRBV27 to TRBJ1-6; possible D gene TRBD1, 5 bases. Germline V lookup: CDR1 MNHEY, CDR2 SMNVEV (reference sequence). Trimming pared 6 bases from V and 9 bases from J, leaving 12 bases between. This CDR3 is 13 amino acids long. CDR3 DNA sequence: TGTGCCAGCAGGGACAATTTGAGTTCACCCCTCCACTTT. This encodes CASRDNLSSPLHF.

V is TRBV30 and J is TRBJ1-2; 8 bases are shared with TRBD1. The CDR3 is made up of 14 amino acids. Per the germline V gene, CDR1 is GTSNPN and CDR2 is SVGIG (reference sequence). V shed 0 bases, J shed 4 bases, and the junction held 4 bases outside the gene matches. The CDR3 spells CAWSVWTGLYGYTF. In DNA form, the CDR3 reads TGTGCCTGGAGTGTATGGACAGGGCTCTATGGCTACACCTTC.

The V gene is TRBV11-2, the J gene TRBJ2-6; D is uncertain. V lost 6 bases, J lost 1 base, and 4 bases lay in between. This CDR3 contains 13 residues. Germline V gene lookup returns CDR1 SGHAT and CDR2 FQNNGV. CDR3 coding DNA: TGTGCCAGCAGTACTTCTGGGGCCAACGTCCTGACTTTC. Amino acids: CASSTSGANVLTF.

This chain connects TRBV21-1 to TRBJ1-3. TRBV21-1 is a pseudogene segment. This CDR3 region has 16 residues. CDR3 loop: CASSKGPGTPGNTIYF. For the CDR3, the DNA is TGTGCCAGCAGCAAAGGCCCCGGGACTCCTGGAAACACCATATATTTT.

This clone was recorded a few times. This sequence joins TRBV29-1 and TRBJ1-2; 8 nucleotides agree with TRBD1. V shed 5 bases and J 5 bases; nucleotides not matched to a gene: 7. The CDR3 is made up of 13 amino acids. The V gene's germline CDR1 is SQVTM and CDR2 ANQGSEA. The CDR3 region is CSVLPGQGYGYTF. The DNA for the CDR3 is TGCAGCGTTCTACCCGGACAGGGTTATGGCTACACCTTC.

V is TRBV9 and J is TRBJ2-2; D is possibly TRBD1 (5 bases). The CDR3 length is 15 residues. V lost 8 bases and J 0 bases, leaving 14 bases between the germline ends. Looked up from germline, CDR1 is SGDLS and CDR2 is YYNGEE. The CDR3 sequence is CASGPETANTGELFF. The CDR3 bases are TGTGCCAGTGGTCCCGAGACAGCGAACACCGGGGAGCTGTTTTTT.

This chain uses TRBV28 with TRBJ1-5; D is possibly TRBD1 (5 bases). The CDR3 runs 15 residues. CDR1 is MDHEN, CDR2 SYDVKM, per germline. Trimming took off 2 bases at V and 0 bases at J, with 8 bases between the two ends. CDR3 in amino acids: CASSLRGYSNQPQHF. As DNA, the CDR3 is TGTGCCAGCAGTTTAAGGGGTTATAGCAATCAGCCCCAGCATTTT.

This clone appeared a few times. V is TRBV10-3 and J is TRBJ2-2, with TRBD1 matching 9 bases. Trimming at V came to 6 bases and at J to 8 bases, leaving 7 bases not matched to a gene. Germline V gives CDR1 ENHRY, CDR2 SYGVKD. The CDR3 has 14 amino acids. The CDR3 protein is CAIRGQGTPGELFF. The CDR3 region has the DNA TGTGCCATCAGGGGACAGGGCACACCGGGGGAGCTGTTTTTT.

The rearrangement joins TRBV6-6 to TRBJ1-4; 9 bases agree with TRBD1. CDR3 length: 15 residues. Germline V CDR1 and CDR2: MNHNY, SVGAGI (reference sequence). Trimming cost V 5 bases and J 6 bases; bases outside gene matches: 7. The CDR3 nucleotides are TGTGCCAGCAGTCTCCGGGACAGGGAACATGAAAAACTGTTTTTT. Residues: CASSLRDREHEKLFF.

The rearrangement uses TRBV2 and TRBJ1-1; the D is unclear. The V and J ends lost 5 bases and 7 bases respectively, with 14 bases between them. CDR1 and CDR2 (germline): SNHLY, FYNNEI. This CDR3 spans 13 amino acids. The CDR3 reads CASSFRIGSEAFF. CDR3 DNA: TGTGCCAGCAGTTTCAGGATTGGAAGTGAAGCTTTCTTT.